In this sample, the clone carrying this T cell receptor (beta chain) turned up many times. The data are from a study of blood T cell repertoires in COVID-19. The CDR3 runs 14 residues. CDR1 is SGHTA, CDR2 FQGTGA, per germline. V lost 3 bases and J lost 0, with 9 bases in between. The repertoire was sequenced with immunoSEQ multiplex PCR; TCRdb's copy has only in-frame clones and lacks some. The table includes 250,000 to 350,000 clones, about 86% detected once. This TCR was sampled from a woman aged 70-85 years with COVID-19, enrolled during active disease. Sequences were obtained from peripheral blood. The chain carries TRBV7-3 and TRBJ2-7; D remains unclear. CDR3 nucleotide sequence: TGTGCCAGCAGCTTTACTCCTGTCTCCTACGAGCAGTACTTC. Encoded protein: CASSFTPVSYEQYF.